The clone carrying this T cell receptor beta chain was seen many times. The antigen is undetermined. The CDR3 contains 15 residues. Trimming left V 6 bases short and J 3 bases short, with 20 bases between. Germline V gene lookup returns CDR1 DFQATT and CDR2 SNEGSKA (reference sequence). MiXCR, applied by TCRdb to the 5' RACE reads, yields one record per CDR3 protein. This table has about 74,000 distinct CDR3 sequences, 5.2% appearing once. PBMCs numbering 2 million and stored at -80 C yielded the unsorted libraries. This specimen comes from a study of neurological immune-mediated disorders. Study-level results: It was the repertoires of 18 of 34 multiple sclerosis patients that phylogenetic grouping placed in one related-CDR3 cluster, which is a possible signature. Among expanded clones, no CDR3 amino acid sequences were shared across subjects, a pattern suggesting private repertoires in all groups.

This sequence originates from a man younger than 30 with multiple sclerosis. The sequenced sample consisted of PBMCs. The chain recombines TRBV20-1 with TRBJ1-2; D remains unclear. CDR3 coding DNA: TGCAGTGCCTTCGGCAGGACGTGGGAGGACTATGGCTACACCTTC. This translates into CSAFGRTWEDYGYTF.